Following are 11 T cell receptor beta chains from one sample sequenced in a study of PD-L1 blockade in urothelial cancer. This table comes from immunoSEQ multiplex PCR, and its TCRdb copy is limited to in-frame clones, with some not included. The profile covers roughly 25,000 clones, with roughly 80% appearing a single time and 8% to 10% taken by the ten largest. The sample here was PBMCs, taken around atezolizumab (anti-PD-L1) treatment. These receptors were taken from a man aged 65-85 years with urothelial cancer.

The rearrangement uses TRBV5-4 and TRBJ1-1, with 7 bases lining up with TRBD1. J lost 4 bases, V lost 0 bases, and 6 bases had no gene match. The CDR3 runs 15 residues. Per germline, CDR1 SGHNT and CDR2 YYREEE (reference sequence). CDR3 sequence reads: CASSLDNRGSTEAFF. The CDR3 nucleotides read TGTGCCAGCAGCTTGGATAACAGGGGTAGCACTGAAGCTTTCTTT.

The rearrangement links TRBV28 to TRBJ1-2, with a tentative D call TRBD1 (5 bases). The CDR3 has 13 amino acids. CDR1 and CDR2 from the germline V gene are MDHEN and SYDVKM. Between the trimmed V and J ends, which lost 2 bases and 5 bases, there was a span of 9 bases. CDR3 bases: TGTGCCAGCAGTTTACGGACATCATATGGCTACACCTTC. This sequence encodes CASSLRTSYGYTF.

This chain links TRBV5-1 with TRBJ2-1; D is unresolved. Germline CDR1 SGHRS, CDR2 YFSETQ. Trimming removed 1 base at V and 1 base at J, with 6 bases between. The CDR3 runs 14 residues. CDR3 nucleotide sequence: TGCGCCAGCAGCTTGTTTTCGTCCTACAATGAGCAGTTCTTC. The encoded protein is CASSLFSSYNEQFF.

This clone has just one count. The rearrangement links TRBV19 to TRBJ2-3; TRBD2 matches 7 bases. Germline V gives CDR1 LNHDA, CDR2 SQIVND (reference sequence). CDR3 length: 16 amino acids. Trimming cost V 3 bases and J 2 bases; bases outside gene matches: 8. The CDR3 DNA follows: TGTGCCAGTAGTATGCGGACGGGAGGTACCACAGATACGCAGTATTTT. It encodes CASSMRTGGTTDTQYF.

J is TRBJ2-7 and V is TRBV2; perhaps TRBD1 as D (8 bases). CDR1 and CDR2 (germline): SNHLY, FYNNEI. The CDR3 is 14 residues long. V was shortened by 3 bases and J by 6 bases, with 15 bases between the two germline ends. Written as DNA, the CDR3 is TGTGCCAGCAGTGAGTCGACAGGGGAGGGCGAGCAGTACTTC. Protein: CASSESTGEGEQYF.

The CDR3: CASSVGDTEAFF. As DNA, the CDR3 is TGTGCCAGCAGCGTCGGGGACACTGAAGCTTTCTTT. This sequence joins TRBV9 and TRBJ1-1; D remains ambiguous. Germline assignment: CDR1 SGDLS and CDR2 YYNGEE. The CDR3 length is 12 residues. With 2 bases removed from V and 3 bases from J, the gap between germline ends came to 5 bases. The entire variable domain, with the rest obtained from reference TRBV9 and TRBJ1-1, is as follows: DSGVTQTPKHLITATGQRVTLRCSPRSGDLSVYWYQQSLDQGLQFLIQYYNGEERAKGNILERFSAQQFPDLHSELNLSSLELGDSALYFCASSVGDTEAFFGQGTRLTVV.

This clone was counted a single time. The chain carries TRBV19 and TRBJ2-1; 15 bases line up with TRBD2. The V gene's germline CDR1 is LNHDA and CDR2 SQIVND (reference sequence). Unmatched junction bases numbered 5, after V lost 3 bases and J lost 8 bases. This CDR3 comprises 16 residues. The CDR3 sequence: CASSMAGTSGRYEQFF. CDR3 coding DNA: TGTGCCAGTAGTATGGCCGGGACTAGCGGGAGGTATGAGCAGTTCTTC.

This clone was observed once. The CDR3 loop reads CASSIPGQGSYEQYF. The CDR3 bases are TGTGCCAGCAGCATTCCGGGACAGGGTAGTTACGAGCAGTACTTC. The chain has TRBV21-1 and TRBJ2-7; whether TRBD1, the table's D call, matches the DNA was not checked. TRBV21-1 is a documented pseudogene. The CDR3 has 15 residues.

This clone was found a few times. The genes are TRBV27 and TRBJ2-1, with D possibly matching TRBD1 (5 bases). The CDR3 covers 14 residues. V dropped 6 bases and J dropped 6 bases, with 15 bases sitting between them. CDR1 MNHEY and CDR2 SMNVEV come from the germline V gene (reference sequence). CDR3 in amino acids: CASSLARATNEQFF. CDR3 coding DNA: TGTGCCAGCAGCCTCGCCAGGGCCACCAATGAGCAGTTCTTC.

The chain uses TRBV27 and TRBJ2-4; D is uncertain. Trimming took off 5 bases at V and 0 bases at J, with 17 bases between the two ends. The CDR3 extends over 17 amino acids. The V gene's germline CDR1 is MNHEY and CDR2 SMNVEV (reference sequence). CDR3 sequence: CASSRIPGSEAKNIQYF. The CDR3 nucleotides are TGTGCCAGCAGTAGGATACCAGGCTCAGAAGCCAAAAACATTCAGTACTTC.

The chain employs TRBV18 and TRBJ2-1; 9 nucleotides agree with TRBD2. V lost 5 bases to trimming and J lost 1 base; unmatched junction nucleotides: 3. There are 15 residues in the CDR3. The germline V gene has CDR1 KGHSH and CDR2 LQKENI. The CDR3 sequence is CASSSGLASYNEQFF. The CDR3 nucleotides are TGTGCCAGCTCATCGGGACTAGCTTCCTACAATGAGCAGTTCTTC. Together with reference TRBV18 and TRBJ2-1, the CDR3 gives the full variable domain: NAGVMQNPRHLVRRRGQEARLRCSPMKGHSHVYWYRQLPEEGLKFMVYLQKENIIDESGMPKERFSAEFPKEGPSILRIQQVVRGDSAAYFCASSSGLASYNEQFFGPGTRLTVL.